This T cell receptor (beta chain) was sequenced in a study of T cells in Graves' hyperthyroidism and ophthalmopathy. Trimming stripped 0 bases from V and 1 base from J, with 15 bases between. The CDR3 is 17 amino acids. Looked up from germline, CDR1 is WSHSY and CDR2 is SAAADI. This clonotype was recorded a few times. Regions amplified from RNA transcripts were the TCR beta CDR3 regions. The study used the HTBI primer set for a first-round RT-PCR of the TCR CDR3. TCRdb re-called the multiplex PCR reads with MiXCR, one entry per CDR3 protein. The table lists some 500,000 distinct CDR3 sequences, 24% of them singletons.

The sequencing input was blood. The chain carries TRBV10-2 and TRBJ1-1; D may be TRBD1 (6 bases). This sequence originates from a woman in her 30s with Graves' ophthalmopathy. CDR3 DNA sequence: TGCGCCAGCAGTGAGTCGATAAAAGGGACAACGAACACTGAAGCTTTCTTT. Encoded protein: CASSESIKGTTNTEAFF.